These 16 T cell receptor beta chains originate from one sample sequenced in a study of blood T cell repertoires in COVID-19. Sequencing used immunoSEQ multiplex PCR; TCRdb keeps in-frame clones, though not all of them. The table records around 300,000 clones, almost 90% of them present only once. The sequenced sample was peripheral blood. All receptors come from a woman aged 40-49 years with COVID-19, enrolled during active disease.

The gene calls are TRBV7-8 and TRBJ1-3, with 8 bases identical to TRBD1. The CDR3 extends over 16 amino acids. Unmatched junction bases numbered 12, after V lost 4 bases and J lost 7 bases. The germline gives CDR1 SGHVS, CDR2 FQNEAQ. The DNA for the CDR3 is TGTGCCAGCAGCTCCCGACCCTGGGACAGGCAGAACACCATATATTTT. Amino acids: CASSSRPWDRQNTIYF.

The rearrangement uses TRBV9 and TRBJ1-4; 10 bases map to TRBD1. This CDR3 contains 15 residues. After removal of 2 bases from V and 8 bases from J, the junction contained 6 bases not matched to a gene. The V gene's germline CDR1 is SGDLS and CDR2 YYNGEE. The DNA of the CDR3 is TGTGCCAGCAGCGTCTCGGGACAGGGGAAGGAAAAACTGTTTTTT. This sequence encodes CASSVSGQGKEKLFF.

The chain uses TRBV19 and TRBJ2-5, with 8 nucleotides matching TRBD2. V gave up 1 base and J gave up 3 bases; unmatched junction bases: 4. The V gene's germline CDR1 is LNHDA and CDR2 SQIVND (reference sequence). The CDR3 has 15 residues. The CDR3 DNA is TGTGCCAGTAGTATAGTTGGGACTAGAAAAGAGACCCAGTACTTC. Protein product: CASSIVGTRKETQYF.

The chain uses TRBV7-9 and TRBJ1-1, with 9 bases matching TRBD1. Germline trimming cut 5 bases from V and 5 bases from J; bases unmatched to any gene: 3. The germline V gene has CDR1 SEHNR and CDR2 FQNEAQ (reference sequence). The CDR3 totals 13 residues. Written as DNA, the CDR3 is TGTGCCAGCAGCCGGGACAGGGAGACTGAAGCTTTCTTT. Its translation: CASSRDRETEAFF. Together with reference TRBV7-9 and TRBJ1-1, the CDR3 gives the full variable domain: DTGVSQNPRHKITKRGQNVTFRCDPISEHNRLYWYRQTLGQGPEFLTYFQNEAQLEKSRLLSDRFSAERPKGSFSTLEIQRTEQGDSAMYLCASSRDRETEAFFGQGTRLTVV.

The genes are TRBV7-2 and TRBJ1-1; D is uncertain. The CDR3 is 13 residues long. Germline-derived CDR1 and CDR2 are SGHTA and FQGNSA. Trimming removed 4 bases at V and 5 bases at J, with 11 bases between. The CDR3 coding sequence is TGTGCCAGCAGCTCCAAGGGAGATACTGAAGCTTTCTTT. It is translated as CASSSKGDTEAFF.

The CDR3 sequence is CASRIRQRRGEQFF. The CDR3 DNA reads as TGTGCCAGCAGAATTAGACAGCGAAGGGGTGAGCAGTTCTTC. The chain recombines TRBV27 with TRBJ2-1, with D perhaps matching TRBD1 (5 bases). The CDR3 totals 14 residues. CDR1 is MNHEY and CDR2 is SMNVEV in the germline V gene (reference sequence). V lost 6 bases and J lost 9, with 18 bases in between.

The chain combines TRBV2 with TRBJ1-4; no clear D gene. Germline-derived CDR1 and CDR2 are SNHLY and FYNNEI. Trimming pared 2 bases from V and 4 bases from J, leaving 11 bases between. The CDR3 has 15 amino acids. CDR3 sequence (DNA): TGTGCCAGCAGTGAACCCCTTGGACTTAATGAAAAACTGTTTTTT. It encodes CASSEPLGLNEKLFF. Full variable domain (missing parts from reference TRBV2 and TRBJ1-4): EPEVTQTPSHQVTQMGQEVILRCVPISNHLYFYWYRQILGQKVEFLVSFYNNEISEKSEIFDDQFSVERPDGSNFTLKIRSTKLEDSAMYFCASSEPLGLNEKLFFGSGTQLSVL.

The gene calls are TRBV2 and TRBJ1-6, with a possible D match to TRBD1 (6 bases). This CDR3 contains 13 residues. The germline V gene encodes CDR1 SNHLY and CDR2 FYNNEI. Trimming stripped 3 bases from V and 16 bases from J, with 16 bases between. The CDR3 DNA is TGTGCCAGCAGTGAGGCCACCCAGGGGATACTCCACTTT. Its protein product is CASSEATQGILHF.

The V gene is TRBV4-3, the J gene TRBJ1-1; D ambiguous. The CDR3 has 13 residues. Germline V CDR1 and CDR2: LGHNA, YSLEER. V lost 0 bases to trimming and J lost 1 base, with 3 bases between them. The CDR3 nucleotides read TGCGCCAGCAGCCAAGATAAGAACACTGAAGCTTTCTTT. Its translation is CASSQDKNTEAFF.

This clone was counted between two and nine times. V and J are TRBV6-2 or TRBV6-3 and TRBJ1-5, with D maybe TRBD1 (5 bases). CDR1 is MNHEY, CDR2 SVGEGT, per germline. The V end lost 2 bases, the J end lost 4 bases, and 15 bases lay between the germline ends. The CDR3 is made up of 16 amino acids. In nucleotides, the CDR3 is TGTGCCAGCAGTTACGGGGCAGGGCTCGGGAATCAGCCCCAGCATTTT. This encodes CASSYGAGLGNQPQHF.

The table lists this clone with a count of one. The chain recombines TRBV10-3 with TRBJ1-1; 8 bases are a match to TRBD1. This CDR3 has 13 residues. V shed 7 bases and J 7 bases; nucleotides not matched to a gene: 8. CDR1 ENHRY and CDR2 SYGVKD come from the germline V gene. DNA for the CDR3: TGTGCCATCACGGGTGGACAGGGTTATGAAGCTTTCTTT. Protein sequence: CAITGGQGYEAFF.

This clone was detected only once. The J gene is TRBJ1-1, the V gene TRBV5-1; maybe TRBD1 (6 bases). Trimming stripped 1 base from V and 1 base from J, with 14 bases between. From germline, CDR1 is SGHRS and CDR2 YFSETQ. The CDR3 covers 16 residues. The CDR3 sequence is CASSLSPTRGNTEAFF. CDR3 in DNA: TGCGCCAGCAGCTTGAGTCCGACCAGGGGGAACACTGAAGCTTTCTTT.

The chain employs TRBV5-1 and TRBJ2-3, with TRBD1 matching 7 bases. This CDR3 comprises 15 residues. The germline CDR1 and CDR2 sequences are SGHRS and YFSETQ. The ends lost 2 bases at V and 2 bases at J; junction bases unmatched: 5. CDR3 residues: CASSFVGQNTDTQYF. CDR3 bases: TGCGCCAGCAGCTTTGTGGGACAGAACACAGATACGCAGTATTTT.

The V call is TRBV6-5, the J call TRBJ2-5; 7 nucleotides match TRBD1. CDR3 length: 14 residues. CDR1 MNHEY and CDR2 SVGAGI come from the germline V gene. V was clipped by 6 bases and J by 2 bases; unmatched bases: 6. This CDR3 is CASRPWDRQETQYF. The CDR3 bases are TGTGCCAGCAGACCATGGGACAGACAAGAGACCCAGTACTTC.

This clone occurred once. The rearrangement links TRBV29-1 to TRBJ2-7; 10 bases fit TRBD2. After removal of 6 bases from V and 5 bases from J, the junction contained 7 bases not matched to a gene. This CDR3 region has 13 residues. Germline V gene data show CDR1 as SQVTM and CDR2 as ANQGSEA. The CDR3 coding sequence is TGCAGCGTCAAGCGGGAGGGCCGCAACGAGCAGTACTTC. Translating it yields CSVKREGRNEQYF.

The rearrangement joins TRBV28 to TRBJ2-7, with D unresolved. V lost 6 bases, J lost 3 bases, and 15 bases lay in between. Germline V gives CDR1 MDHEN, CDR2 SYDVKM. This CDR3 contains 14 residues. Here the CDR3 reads CASRPPGNSYEQYF. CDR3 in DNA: TGTGCCAGCAGGCCCCCCGGTAATAGCTACGAGCAGTACTTC.